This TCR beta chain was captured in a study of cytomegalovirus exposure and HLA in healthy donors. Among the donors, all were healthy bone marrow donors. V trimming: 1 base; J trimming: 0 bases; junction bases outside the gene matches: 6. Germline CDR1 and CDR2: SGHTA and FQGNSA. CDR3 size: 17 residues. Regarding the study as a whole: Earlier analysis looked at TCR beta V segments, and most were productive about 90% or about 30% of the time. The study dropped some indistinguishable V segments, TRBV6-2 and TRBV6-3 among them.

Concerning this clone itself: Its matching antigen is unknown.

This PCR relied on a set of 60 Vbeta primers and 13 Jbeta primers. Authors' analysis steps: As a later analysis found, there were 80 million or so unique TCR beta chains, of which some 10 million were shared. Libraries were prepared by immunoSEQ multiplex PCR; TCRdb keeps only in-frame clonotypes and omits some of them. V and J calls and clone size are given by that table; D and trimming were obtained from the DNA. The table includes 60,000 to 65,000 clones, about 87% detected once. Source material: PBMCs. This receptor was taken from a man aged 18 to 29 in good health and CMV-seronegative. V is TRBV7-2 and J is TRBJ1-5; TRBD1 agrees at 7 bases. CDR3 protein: CASSLVGRGYSNQPQHF. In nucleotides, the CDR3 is TGTGCCAGCAGCTTAGTAGGCAGGGGGTATAGCAATCAGCCCCAGCATTTT.